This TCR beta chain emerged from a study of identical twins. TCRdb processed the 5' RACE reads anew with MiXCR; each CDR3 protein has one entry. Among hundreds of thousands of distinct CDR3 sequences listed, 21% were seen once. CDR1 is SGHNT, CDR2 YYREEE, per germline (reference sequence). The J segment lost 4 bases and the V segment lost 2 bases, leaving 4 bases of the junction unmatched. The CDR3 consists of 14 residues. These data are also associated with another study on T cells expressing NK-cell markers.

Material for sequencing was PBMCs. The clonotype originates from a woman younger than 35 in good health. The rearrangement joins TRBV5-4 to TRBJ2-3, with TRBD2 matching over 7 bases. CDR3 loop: CASSFSAGSDTQYF. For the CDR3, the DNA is TGTGCCAGCAGCTTTTCAGCGGGGTCAGATACGCAGTATTTT.